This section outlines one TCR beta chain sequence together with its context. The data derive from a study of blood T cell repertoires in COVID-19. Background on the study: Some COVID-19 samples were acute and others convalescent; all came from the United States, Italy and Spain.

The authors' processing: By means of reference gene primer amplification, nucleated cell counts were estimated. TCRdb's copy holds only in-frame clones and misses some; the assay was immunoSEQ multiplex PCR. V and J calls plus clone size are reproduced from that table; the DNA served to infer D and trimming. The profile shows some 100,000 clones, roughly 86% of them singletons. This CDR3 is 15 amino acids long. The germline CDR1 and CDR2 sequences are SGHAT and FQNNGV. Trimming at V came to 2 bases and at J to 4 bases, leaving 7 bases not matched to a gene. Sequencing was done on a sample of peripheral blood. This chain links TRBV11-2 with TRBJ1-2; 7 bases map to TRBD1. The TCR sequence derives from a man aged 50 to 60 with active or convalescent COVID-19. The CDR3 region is CASSLSQTGVYGYTF. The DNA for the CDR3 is TGTGCCAGCAGCTTATCCCAAACAGGGGTCTATGGCTACACCTTC.